The rows below give T cell receptor beta chains drawn from one sample of a study of technical replicates of blood from a handful of donors. Measured with immunoSEQ multiplex PCR; TCRdb has only the in-frame clones, and not every one. The sample has 75,000 to 95,000 clones, 80% to 95% seen once; the top ten hold approximately 0.3%. Sequences were obtained from T cells isolated from PBMCs. These receptors came from a human donor in good health. Each CDR3 is given with its conserved first and last residue. A D gene is named only where the DNA matches it firmly. Part of the rows lack a size; the others show once, few, many or a class for expanded clones.

-	-	TRBV10-3	TRBJ1-2	TGTGCCATCCGCATTGGGGGGTTTGGCTACACCTTC	CAIRIGGFGYTF
-	-	TRBV7-9	TRBJ1-1	TGTGCCAGCAGCTTTCGCTCGGCGGCCGAAGCTTTCTTT	CASSFRSAAEAFF
TRBD2	-	TRBV6-1	TRBJ2-7	TGTGCCAGCGTCCGGGTAGCGGGGGACTCCTACGAGCAGTACTTC	CASVRVAGDSYEQYF
-	-	TRBV15	TRBJ2-7	TGTGCCACCAGCAGAGATCTGCCCGCAGCCTACGAGCAGTACTTC	CATSRDLPAAYEQYF
TRBD1	-	TRBV28	TRBJ1-1	TGTGCCAGCAGTTTATCCCCGACAGGGAAGAACACTGAAGCTTTCTTT	CASSLSPTGKNTEAFF
-	-	TRBV29-1	TRBJ1-5	TGCAGCGTTGTCAGTTTGGGCAGGGGTGGACAGCCCCAGCATTTT	CSVVSLGRGGQPQHF
-	-	TRBV27	TRBJ1-2	TGTGCCAGCAGTTTAGGGGGGAGTAGGTATGGCTACACCTTC	CASSLGGSRYGYTF
-	-	TRBV6-5	TRBJ1-2	TGTGCCAGCAGTTACTCGCCGCGATATTCCTATGGCTACACCTTC	CASSYSPRYSYGYTF
TRBD1	-	TRBV7-2	TRBJ2-7	TGTGCCAGCAGAGCTCCCGGACAGGGGATCTACGAGCAGTACTTC	CASRAPGQGIYEQYF
-	-	TRBV4-1	TRBJ1-3	TGCGCCAGCAGCCAAGGGCCCACTGGAAACACCATATATTTT	CASSQGPTGNTIYF
-	-	TRBV5-5	TRBJ2-7	TGTGCCAGCAGCTTACGAGGGTCGGGTATCTTTCACGAGCAGTACTTC	CASSLRGSGIFHEQYF
-	-	TRBV4-1	TRBJ1-4	TGCGCCAGCAGCCTAACCGGGACACCGCTCGAAAAACTGTTTTTT	CASSLTGTPLEKLFF
-	-	TRBV18	TRBJ2-2	TGTGCCAGCTCACCACGCGACGGGGAGCTGTTTTTT	CASSPRDGELFF
-	-	TRBV7-9	TRBJ2-2	TGTGCCAGCAGCTTAGATAGCCGTCTGGCCGGGGAGCTGTTTTTT	CASSLDSRLAGELFF
-	-	TRBV13	TRBJ2-3	TGTGCCAGCACCCTCGAGGCATTTGCCCGCACAGATACGCAGTATTTT	CASTLEAFARTDTQYF
TRBD2	-	TRBV15	TRBJ2-5	TGTGCCACCAGCAGAGATTTGCTCGGGAGGGCCCAAGAGACCCAGTACTTC	CATSRDLLGRAQETQYF
-	-	TRBV6-6	TRBJ2-7	TGTGCCAGCAGTTACTCCGGACTACGAACTTACGAGCAGTACTTC	CASSYSGLRTYEQYF
-	-	TRBV11-2	TRBJ2-7	TGTGCCAGCAGTTCAAGGGGCAGGGGTCCCTACGAGCAGTACTTC	CASSSRGRGPYEQYF
TRBD1	-	TRBV6-1	TRBJ2-1	TGTGCCAGCAGTGTGTGGGGACAGAACAACAATGAGCAGTTCTTC	CASSVWGQNNNEQFF
-	once	TRBV7-9	TRBJ2-7	TGTGCCAGCAGCCGACACTTTGATGAGCAGTACTTC	CASSRHFDEQYF
TRBD2	-	TRBV9	TRBJ2-3	TGTGCCAGCAGCCCCCGCGGGGGGCCCGGCACAGATACGCAGTATTTT	CASSPRGGPGTDTQYF
TRBD1	-	TRBV14	TRBJ2-7	TGTGCCAGCAGCCAAGTAATTGAAAGGACAGGCTCCTACGAGCAGTACTTC	CASSQVIERTGSYEQYF
-	-	TRBV28	TRBJ1-5	TGTGCCAGCACTTTGGCGGGGACGCTTCAGCCCCAGCATTTT	CASTLAGTLQPQHF
-	-	TRBV10-2	TRBJ2-7	TGCGCCAGCAGCCTCGGACAGTCCCAGCCCTCTTACGAGCAGTACTTC	CASSLGQSQPSYEQYF
-	-	TRBV5-1	TRBJ1-5	TGCGCCAGCAGCCTGAATACAGGGTTCAATCAGCCCCAGCATTTT	CASSLNTGFNQPQHF
TRBD1	-	TRBV18	TRBJ2-1	TGTGCCAGCTCACCACGGGACAGGGTGGGGCTTGAGCAGTTCTTC	CASSPRDRVGLEQFF
-	once	TRBV10-3	TRBJ1-2	TGTGCCATCAGGGGCGAGCAGGCCTTCTATGGCTACACCTTC	CAIRGEQAFYGYTF
TRBD2	-	TRBV9	TRBJ2-1	TGTGCCAGCAGCGTAGCTAGCGGGGGGGCCGTTTACAATGAGCAGTTCTTC	CASSVASGGAVYNEQFF
-	once	TRBV7-2	TRBJ1-5	TGTGCCAGCAGCTCACAGGGAGATCAGCCCCAGCATTTT	CASSSQGDQPQHF
-	-	TRBV6-5	TRBJ1-2	TGTGCCAGCAGCCCTGGGCAGCCATTCTATGGCTACACCTTC	CASSPGQPFYGYTF
-	-	TRBV27	TRBJ2-3	TGTGCCAGCCTTAAATCAGGGTCCGGGGATACGCAGTATTTT	CASLKSGSGDTQYF
TRBD2	-	TRBV11-2	TRBJ2-5	TGTGCCAGCAGTTCCCCGGGACTAGCGGGGGTTGAGACCCAGTACTTC	CASSSPGLAGVETQYF
-	-	TRBV5-8	TRBJ1-5	TGTGCCAGCAGTAATACGGTGACAGGTAATCAGCCCCAGCATTTT	CASSNTVTGNQPQHF
-	-	TRBV2	TRBJ1-1	TGTGCCAGCAGTGACACAGGGATGCGCACTGAAGCTTTCTTT	CASSDTGMRTEAFF
-	-	TRBV7-9	TRBJ2-3	TGTGCCAGCAGCTTAGGCCCGGGGAGTATCACAGATACGCAGTATTTT	CASSLGPGSITDTQYF
TRBD1	-	TRBV30	TRBJ2-7	TGTGCCTGGAGTGTACCAGTCGGACAGGTGACCTACGAGCAGTACTTC	CAWSVPVGQVTYEQYF
TRBD1	few	TRBV20-1	TRBJ1-2	TGCAGTCTACAGGGGGCGCGTGGCTACACCTTC	CSLQGARGYTF
TRBD1	-	TRBV28	TRBJ1-5	TGTGCCAGCAGACACAGGGGTTATCAGCCCCAGCATTTT	CASRHRGYQPQHF
TRBD1	-	TRBV19	TRBJ2-5	TGTGCCAGTAGTGAGCTCCAGGGGGCATGGCAAGAGACCCAGTACTTC	CASSELQGAWQETQYF
TRBD2	-	TRBV6-1	TRBJ2-7	TGTGCCAGCAGTGAATTGGGGACTAGCGGGGACTACGAGCAGTACTTC	CASSELGTSGDYEQYF
-	-	TRBV6-4	TRBJ1-2	TGTGCCAGCAGTGACTCGGCAGGGCTGGGAGGCTACACCTTC	CASSDSAGLGGYTF
-	-	TRBV7-9	TRBJ2-7	TGTGCCAGCAGCTTGGGGTCAGGGGCCTACGAGCAGTACTTC	CASSLGSGAYEQYF
TRBD2	-	TRBV30	TRBJ2-3	TGTGCCTGCGGACTAGCGGGGGGGCCTCGCGCAGATACGCAGTATTTT	CACGLAGGPRADTQYF
-	-	TRBV6-1	TRBJ1-5	TGTGCCAGCAGTGAAAGGAACAGTAGGCAGCCCCAGCATTTT	CASSERNSRQPQHF
-	-	TRBV5-1	TRBJ2-5	TGCGCCAGCAGCACCCTCGGAGGGGGCGGAGGAGAGACCCAGTACTTC	CASSTLGGGGGETQYF
-	-	TRBV29-1	TRBJ2-2	TGCAGCGTTGAAGATTCTGAGCCTACGCGTCGGGGCACCGGGGAGCTGTTTTTT	CSVEDSEPTRRGTGELFF
TRBD1	-	TRBV13	TRBJ1-3	TGTGCCAGCAGCCCCAGGGGGGAAAGCTCTGGAAACACCATATATTTT	CASSPRGESSGNTIYF
TRBD1	-	TRBV5-1	TRBJ2-1	TGCGCCAGCAGCTTGGGAGGGACAGGGGGCTTCTGGACTATGGGGGTTTATGAGCAGTTCTTC	CASSLGGTGGFWTMGVYEQFF
TRBD1	-	TRBV5-1	TRBJ1-2	TGCGCCAGCAGCTTGACAGGACAGGGTAGGGGATATGGCTACACCTTC	CASSLTGQGRGYGYTF
TRBD2	-	TRBV6-4	TRBJ2-3	TGTGCCAGCAGTCGACTAGCGGGGGACACAGATACGCAGTATTTT	CASSRLAGDTDTQYF
-	-	TRBV20-1	TRBJ2-5	TGCAGTGCTCAGGGAGGAGAGACCCAGTACTTC	CSAQGGETQYF
-	-	TRBV5-1	TRBJ2-1	TGCGCCAGCAGCTTGGGTCTAGTCCTTAACAATGAGCAGTTCTTC	CASSLGLVLNNEQFF
-	-	TRBV6-6	TRBJ2-5	TGTGCCAGCAGTAGGACACAAGAGACCCAGTACTTC	CASSRTQETQYF
TRBD1	-	TRBV9	TRBJ2-5	TGTGCCAGCAGCGTTGACAGGGGCACGGAGACCCAGTACTTC	CASSVDRGTETQYF
TRBD2	-	TRBV18	TRBJ2-1	TGTGCCAGCTTACGGACTAGCTTCGACAATGAGCAGTTCTTC	CASLRTSFDNEQFF